This TCR beta chain was documented in a study of T cell repertoires in cytomegalovirus infection (dated by TCRdb to about 2019). About the investigation overall: The HLA type of each donor mattered for the analysis, because public TCR beta signatures pointed to carriage of CMV infection along with the matching HLA type.

This clonotype was picked up a small number of times. Its target antigen remains unknown. Qualities for individual bases were not recorded, and no much larger clone is one base off. V gives up 6 bases and J gives up 3 bases, and the segment between their germline ends measures 11 bases. As encoded in the germline V gene (reference sequence), CDR1 is SGHAT while CDR2 is FQDESV. The CDR3 starts with the cysteine, ends with the phenylalanine, and has 13 residues. CDR3 DNA is the only sequence kept; it has 39 bases, read in frame from the first base. The sequencing machine was an Illumina HiSeq 1500. TCRdb trimmed the raw reads at Q25, called clones with MiXCR and kept productive beta chains. Rows matching on CDR3 protein sequence are summarized as one entry with the most common DNA and genes. The sample records approximately 700,000 distinct CDR3 sequences, 35% to 45% of which are singletons. The ten largest clones represent roughly 2.8% of the sample.

General findings and caveats noted by the study authors: In the ex vivo response, HLA-C-restricted CMV-specific TCR beta clonotypes were dominant, and in two of eight donors the single most frequent clonotype came from this HLA-C-restricted group. Carriers of CMV infection plus the relevant HLA type were discriminated by the cumulative frequency of public TCR beta family members in the study cohort and in an independent roughly 350-donor cohort.

The sequence derives from a human donor in good health (CMV status not recorded). Some clones in this sample may be carry-over from other donors' samples. Source material: PBMCs. The chain was built from TRBV11-1 and TRBJ1-2, with the D gene uncertain. The CDR3 protein is CASSLSSDYGYTF. The sequenced DNA: TGTGCCAGCAGTTTAAGCTCAGACTATGGCTACACCTTC.